This TCR beta chain emerged from a study of Graves' ophthalmopathy and Graves' hyperthyroidism. General observations from the study: The model predicted ophthalmopathy progression with around 69% sensitivity and around 72% specificity.

CDR3 length: 14 residues. Among the hyperthyroidism patients, all were newly diagnosed, aged 18 to 65, with under 2 months' duration. Enrollment excluded any patients with other autoimmune diseases, uncontrolled infections, pregnancy or lactation. This clonotype was observed once. The target antigen is unknown. This may stem from a read error, because a much larger clone lies one nucleotide away. From RNA, the CDR3 regions of TCR beta chains were amplified and sequenced. The authors performed first-round RT-PCR with HTBI primers and then a second-round multiplex PCR. MiXCR, applied by TCRdb to the multiplex PCR reads, yields one record per CDR3 protein. The top ten clones hold 2.5% to 3.5% of a sample with 400,000 to 450,000 distinct CDR3 sequences, over 20% of them seen once.

Sample: peripheral blood. The chain carries TRBV12-3 or TRBV12-4 and TRBJ2-7; TRBD2 is a possible D gene (6 bases). The last part of the DNA fits TRBJ2-1 better; the J call may be wrong. This sequence was found in a young woman with stable Graves' hyperthyroidism. In nucleotides, the CDR3 is TGTGCCAGCAGCTACCGACTAGGTTCCTACGAGCAGTTCTTC. Translation: CASSYRLGSYEQFF.